What follows describes a single T cell receptor beta chain. This sample was included in a study of blood T cell repertoires in COVID-19. Study information: Sources were T cells, B-cell-depleted T cells, or PBMCs; the material itself was cDNA or gDNA.

Assay: immunoSEQ multiplex PCR; the TCRdb copy retains only in-frame clones and omits some. The sample gives some 240,000 clones, roughly 80% of which show up once; around 7.2% is in the top ten. The CDR3 sequence is 16 residues long. With V trimmed by 2 bases and J by 4 bases, 7 bases remained unmatched. CDR1 is SGHNT and CDR2 is YENEEA in the germline V gene. The sequenced sample was peripheral blood. The gene calls are TRBV11-3 and TRBJ2-2, with 7 bases matching TRBD2. The clonotype comes from a woman older than 75 with COVID-19, enrolled during active disease. The CDR3 DNA is TGTGCCAGCAGCTTACTCGGGGGGACTTCCACCGGGGAGCTGTTTTTT. This codes for CASSLLGGTSTGELFF.